These T cell receptor beta chains were read from a single sample in a study of blood T cell repertoires in COVID-19. Clones were sequenced by immunoSEQ multiplex PCR, and TCRdb holds only the in-frame ones, with some missing. The sample lists more than 300,000 clones, around 89% occurring once. Sequenced input: PBMCs or T cells enriched from blood (not recorded which). The receptors here all came from a woman younger than 30 who had recovered from COVID-19. CDR3s include the opening cysteine and the closing phenylalanine or tryptophan.

V	J	CDR3
TRBV7-9	TRBJ2-4	CASSLAVSTGLGIQYF
TRBV19	TRBJ1-2	CASSGETGNYGYTF
TRBV30	TRBJ2-5	CAWSEGLAGPETQYF
TRBV1	TRBJ1-2	CTSSQTGGAEGYTF
TRBV28	TRBJ2-7	CASSLPSGLAGTVFHYEQYF
TRBV11-2	TRBJ1-6	CASSLFEGANSPLHF
TRBV7-9	TRBJ2-3	CASSLALLAAGTDTQYF
TRBV2	TRBJ2-5	CASSYFERETQYF
TRBV6-5	TRBJ1-1	CASSQQQGANTEAFF
TRBV30	TRBJ1-2	CAWDLPGGHGYTF
TRBV28	TRBJ1-2	CASSSVQGGYGYTF
TRBV18	TRBJ1-3	CASSPQGGGNTIYF
TRBV28	TRBJ1-5	CASSSDRPQHF
TRBV18	TRBJ1-2	CASSQTGTSNDYGYTF
TRBV3-1/TRBV3-2	TRBJ2-1	CASSPTSGGGEQFF
TRBV19	TRBJ1-2	CASSPTASYGYTF
TRBV6-6	TRBJ2-7	CALGRGETYEQYF
TRBV19	TRBJ1-1	CASTPWGQKNTEAFF
TRBV5-6	TRBJ2-1	CASSPRAAGGYNEQFF
TRBV10-3	TRBJ2-3	CAISESIVPGEDTQYF
TRBV28	TRBJ1-2	CASSGLFKGYTF
TRBV28	TRBJ1-5	CASSGDRARAQHF
TRBV2	TRBJ2-3	CASGQGSTDTQYF
TRBV21-1	TRBJ2-7	CASSRGTGVHEQYF
TRBV18	TRBJ1-5	CASSPGTDNQPQHF
TRBV30	TRBJ1-2	CACPQGGSYGYTF
TRBV6-2/TRBV6-3	TRBJ1-1	CASSVQGGYTEAFF
TRBV6-5	TRBJ1-5	CAGLLTGNNQPQHF
TRBV7-9	TRBJ1-6	CASSPEVRTENSPLHF
TRBV2	TRBJ1-1	CASSVNGQGASEAFF
TRBV27	TRBJ1-6	CASSFDRGVGSYNSPLHF
TRBV27	TRBJ2-7	CASSLEGGLASYEQYF
TRBV4-1	TRBJ2-7	CASSQISTGGMNEQYF
TRBV27	TRBJ2-3	CASRSYDRATDTQYF
TRBV28	TRBJ1-5	CASRTSHSNQPQHF
TRBV13	TRBJ1-1	CASSRGTEAFF
TRBV5-1	TRBJ2-7	CASSLSDSSYEQYF
TRBV11-2	TRBJ2-7	CASSLRDRSYEQYF
TRBV14	TRBJ1-1	CASSQVGSGGTEAFF
TRBV4-2	TRBJ1-3	CASSPRQGSGNTIYF
TRBV5-1	TRBJ1-5	CASSSGTNQPQHF
TRBV27	TRBJ2-7	CASSLSSTGYEQYF
TRBV2	TRBJ2-2	CASRATGGRTGELFF
TRBV12-5	TRBJ1-5	CASVSRGGRQPQHF
TRBV4-3	TRBJ1-1	CASSQGAFSNTEAFF
TRBV27	TRBJ1-2	CASSSNPNYGYTF
TRBV7-6	TRBJ2-3	CASSPRQGRTDTQYF
TRBV9	TRBJ1-6	CASSVGTGASPLHF
TRBV4-2	TRBJ2-1	CASSLGLALFF
TRBV15	TRBJ2-7	CATSSLGQGAYEQYF
TRBV5-4	TRBJ1-1	CASSPGRPGGTEAFF
TRBV13	TRBJ1-1	CASSLGARETIPEAFF
TRBV5-4	TRBJ2-2	CASSLVGTRGPAGELFF
TRBV6-5	TRBJ1-1	CASRRDRNTEAFF
TRBV5-1	TRBJ2-7	CASSTRPGQTYEQYF
TRBV3-1/TRBV3-2	TRBJ1-2	CASSPTGYYGYTF
TRBV18	TRBJ1-2	CASSSIGQTFTTNYGYTF